A single sample gave rise to the 26 T cell receptor beta chains below, sequenced in a study of cytomegalovirus exposure and HLA in healthy donors. In the PCR, 60 Vbeta and 13 Jbeta primers were used. The repertoire was sequenced with immunoSEQ multiplex PCR; TCRdb's copy has only in-frame clones and lacks some. The data show about 200,000 clones, almost 80% seen once. The sample comprised PBMCs. These receptors all come from a male donor in good health and CMV-seronegative.

This clone has more than one count but fewer than ten. The chain links TRBV6-5 to TRBJ2-3; 12 positions agree with TRBD1. The V gene's germline CDR1 is MNHEY and CDR2 SVGAGI. V lost 5 bases to trimming and J lost 4 bases; unmatched junction nucleotides: 4. This CDR3 is built from 15 residues. This CDR3 reads CASSTGTGGADTQYF. The CDR3, as DNA: TGTGCCAGCAGTACCGGGACAGGGGGCGCAGATACGCAGTATTTT.

The rearrangement uses TRBV27 and TRBJ1-2, with a possible D match to TRBD1 (5 bases). Per germline, CDR1 MNHEY and CDR2 SMNVEV (reference sequence). This CDR3 is 15 amino acids long. Trimming took off 5 bases at V and 5 bases at J, with 18 bases between the two ends. The CDR3 loop is CASSPYTGGGYGYTF. As DNA, the CDR3 is TGTGCCAGCAGTCCCTACACCGGCGGGGGGTATGGCTACACCTTC.

The chain employs TRBV19 and TRBJ2-7; TRBD1 might be the D (6 bases). Per germline, CDR1 LNHDA and CDR2 SQIVND (reference sequence). The CDR3 consists of 14 residues. V lost 1 base to trimming and J lost 2 bases, with 9 bases between them. CDR3 protein: CASSIGQAAYEQYF. The DNA of the CDR3 is TGTGCCAGTAGTATAGGACAGGCCGCCTACGAGCAGTACTTC.

The chain uses TRBV18 and TRBJ1-2; D remains unclear. Germline-derived CDR1 and CDR2 are KGHSH and LQKENI. CDR3 size: 16 residues. V shed 3 bases and J shed 7 bases, with 21 bases lying between them. This CDR3 is CASSPASRGRNGGYTF. The CDR3 bases are TGTGCCAGCTCACCGGCCTCCCGGGGTCGTAACGGTGGCTACACCTTC.

CDR3 protein: CSVERADTQYF. The CDR3, as DNA: TGCAGCGTTGAACGGGCAGATACGCAGTATTTT. The gene calls are TRBV29-1 and TRBJ2-3; no clear D. V lost 2 bases and J lost 4, with 4 bases in between. CDR1 SQVTM and CDR2 ANQGSEA come from the germline V gene. The CDR3 loop spans 11 amino acids.

The chain recombines TRBV16 with TRBJ2-7, with TRBD2 as a possible D gene (5 bases). The germline V gene has CDR1 KGHSY and CDR2 FQNENV. The V and J ends lost 0 bases and 2 bases respectively, with 11 bases between them. The CDR3 is 15 amino acids. The CDR3 region is CASSQSPSGAYEQYF. CDR3 nucleotide sequence: TGTGCCAGCAGCCAATCGCCCAGCGGAGCCTACGAGCAGTACTTC.

This clone was counted a few times. This rearrangement joins TRBV7-9 to TRBJ1-3; D remains ambiguous. Germline CDR1 and CDR2: SEHNR and FQNEAQ (reference sequence). Trimming removed 2 bases at V and 2 bases at J, with 7 bases between. There are 14 residues in the CDR3. CDR3 nucleotides: TGTGCCAGCAGCTTATACAGAGCTGGAAACACCATATATTTT. Its protein is CASSLYRAGNTIYF.

The V and J genes are TRBV29-1 and TRBJ2-7; possible D gene TRBD2, 5 bases. This CDR3 is built from 13 residues. With 6 bases removed from V and 7 bases from J, the gap between germline ends came to 19 bases. Looked up from germline, CDR1 is SQVTM and CDR2 is ANQGSEA. The DNA for the CDR3 is TGCAGCGTCCGCCCGGGGTTACGAGGGGAGCAGTACTTC. The encoded protein is CSVRPGLRGEQYF.

This clone turned up a few times. One end of the junction is discordant with germline, which a read error may explain. J is TRBJ2-2 and V is TRBV11-2, with D uncertain. CDR3 length: 13 residues. CDR1 and CDR2 from the germline V gene are SGHAT and FQNNGV. CDR3 region: CASSATNIGELFF. CDR3 sequence (DNA): TGTGCCAGCAGCGCCACGAACATCGGGGAGCTGTTTTTT.

This chain joins TRBV6-5 and TRBJ1-1, with TRBD1 as a possible D gene (5 bases). V was clipped by 0 bases and J by 9 bases, with 14 bases between them. The CDR3 runs 14 residues. Per germline, CDR1 MNHEY and CDR2 SVGAGI. The CDR3 DNA is TGTGCCAGCAGTTACTCGGCATGGGGCGAAAAAGCTTTCTTT. This encodes CASSYSAWGEKAFF.

V and J are TRBV6-1 and TRBJ1-2; the match to TRBD1 covers 7 bases. The CDR3 has 14 amino acids. The ends lost 6 bases at V and 4 bases at J; junction bases unmatched: 8. Looked up from germline, CDR1 is MNHNS and CDR2 is SASEGT. Here the CDR3 reads CASRGAGQAYGYTF. CDR3 DNA: TGTGCCAGCAGGGGAGCCGGACAGGCCTATGGCTACACCTTC.

V usage is TRBV2 and J usage is TRBJ2-5; tentatively, D is TRBD2 (5 bases). Germline V gives CDR1 SNHLY, CDR2 FYNNEI. The CDR3 length is 14 residues. V shed 5 bases and J shed 4 bases, with 14 bases lying between them. CDR3 bases: TGTGCCAGCAGTCCGGAGGCGATCGGAGAGACCCAGTACTTC. The encoded protein is CASSPEAIGETQYF. The complete variable domain, with remaining parts taken from reference TRBV2 and TRBJ2-5, reads EPEVTQTPSHQVTQMGQEVILRCVPISNHLYFYWYRQILGQKVEFLVSFYNNEISEKSEIFDDQFSVERPDGSNFTLKIRSTKLEDSAMYFCASSPEAIGETQYFGPGTRLLVL.

The V gene is TRBV7-6, the J gene TRBJ2-2, with 10 bases matching TRBD2. Losses at the gene ends were 5 bases for V and 6 bases for J; bases not matched to a gene: 9. CDR1 and CDR2 (germline): SGHVS, FNYEAQ. The CDR3 loop spans 16 amino acids. The CDR3 nucleotides are TGTGCCAGCAGCCCTACGGCTAGCGGGAGTGCCGGGGAGCTGTTTTTT. Translation: CASSPTASGSAGELFF.

Only a few counts were recorded for this clone. This sample includes further DNA sequences coding for the same CDR3. The chain is built from TRBV5-1 and TRBJ1-1, with D possibly being TRBD1 (6 bases). V was pared by 4 bases and J by 1 base, with 8 bases between. The V gene's germline CDR1 is SGHRS and CDR2 YFSETQ. There are 13 residues in the CDR3. In nucleotides, the CDR3 is TGCGCCAGCAGCCCGGGACAGAACACTGAAGCTTTCTTT. This codes for CASSPGQNTEAFF.

The V gene is TRBV28, the J gene TRBJ2-7; D remains ambiguous. V shed 1 base and J shed 3 bases, with 10 bases lying between them. This CDR3 is built from 14 residues. The germline V gene encodes CDR1 MDHEN and CDR2 SYDVKM. The CDR3 nucleotides read TGTGCCAGCAGTTTATCGGCCAGGTTCTACGAGCAGTACTTC. This sequence encodes CASSLSARFYEQYF.

This clone appeared a few times. The chain joins TRBV6-5 to TRBJ1-5, with D perhaps TRBD1 (5 bases). The CDR3 spans 15 residues. Germline V gene lookup returns CDR1 MNHEY and CDR2 SVGAGI. Trimming shortened V by 6 bases and J by 4 bases, and 16 bases separated the two germline ends. The CDR3: CASRPRQFGNQPQHF. The CDR3 DNA is TGTGCCAGCAGACCCCGACAGTTTGGGAATCAGCCCCAGCATTTT.

The chain combines TRBV19 with TRBJ2-7; TRBD2 agrees at 7 bases. This CDR3 has 16 amino acids. With 6 bases clipped from V and 5 bases from J, the junction kept 16 bases outside the gene matches. The germline V gene has CDR1 LNHDA and CDR2 SQIVND (reference sequence). CDR3 coding DNA: TGTGCCAGTAGCAAGGGAGGGGACTACCCTAGTGACGAGCAGTACTTC. Translated, it gives CASSKGGDYPSDEQYF. The whole variable domain, filled in from reference TRBV19 and TRBJ2-7, reads DGGITQSPKYLFRKEGQNVTLSCEQNLNHDAMYWYRQDPGQGLRLIYYSQIVNDFQKGDIAEGYSVSREKKESFPLTVTSAQKNPTAFYLCASSKGGDYPSDEQYFGPGTRLTVT.

The chain links TRBV19 to TRBJ2-1, with D perhaps matching TRBD2 (7 bases). CDR3 size: 14 residues. CDR1 LNHDA and CDR2 SQIVND come from the germline V gene (reference sequence). With 5 bases removed from V and 5 bases from J, the gap between germline ends came to 13 bases. The CDR3 loop reads CASSWGGRNNEQFF. DNA of the CDR3: TGTGCCAGTAGTTGGGGGGGGCGGAACAATGAGCAGTTCTTC.

The chain combines TRBV14 with TRBJ2-5, with 15 positions matching TRBD2. Germline assignment: CDR1 SGHDN and CDR2 FVKESK. The CDR3 loop spans 16 amino acids. Trimming at V came to 3 bases and at J to 6 bases, leaving 5 bases not matched to a gene. CDR3: CASSQGLAGGLKTQYF. As DNA, the CDR3 is TGTGCCAGCAGCCAGGGACTAGCGGGAGGTTTAAAGACCCAGTACTTC.

The CDR3 is CASGPSSRRDGDTGELFF. CDR3 in DNA: TGTGCTAGTGGTCCCTCAAGTCGGCGGGACGGGGACACCGGGGAGCTGTTTTTT. The chain carries TRBV12-5 and TRBJ2-2, with D perhaps TRBD2 (6 bases). This CDR3 spans 18 amino acids. Per germline, CDR1 LGHNT and CDR2 FRNRAP. Trimming cost V 5 bases and J 3 bases, with 22 bases left between them.

This clone has just a few counts. The chain links TRBV6-5 to TRBJ1-3; D might be TRBD1 (5 bases). Germline values: CDR1 MNHEY, CDR2 SVGAGI. The CDR3 consists of 14 residues. V lost 10 bases to trimming and J lost 0 bases, with 13 bases between them. CDR3 DNA: TGTGCCACCCTGCGGGGGGGCTCTGGAAACACCATATATTTT. Protein: CATLRGGSGNTIYF.

The genes are TRBV25-1 and TRBJ2-1, with TRBD2 matching 7 bases. CDR1 is MGHDK and CDR2 is SYGVNS in the germline V gene. With 8 bases clipped from V and 5 bases from J, the junction kept 21 bases outside the gene matches. The CDR3 length is 18 residues. The CDR3 coding sequence is TGTGCCAGCGCTCCTGGGAGGGCCATAACCCCACGAGACAATGAGCAGTTCTTC. Its protein product is CASAPGRAITPRDNEQFF.

The chain links TRBV6-5 to TRBJ2-7, with 12 bases matching TRBD2. This CDR3 has 14 amino acids. Germline V gene sequence: CDR1 MNHEY, CDR2 SVGAGI. The V and J ends lost 6 bases and 4 bases, in that order; junction bases with no gene match: 4. The CDR3 DNA reads TGTGCCAGCAGCCGGACTAGCGGGACATACGAGCAGTACTTC. Translating gives CASSRTSGTYEQYF.

The rearrangement joins TRBV9 to TRBJ2-2, with TRBD2 as a possible D gene (5 bases). The CDR3 is 15 amino acids. V dropped 1 base and J dropped 6 bases, with 13 bases sitting between them. Looked up from germline, CDR1 is SGDLS and CDR2 is YYNGEE. Here the CDR3 reads CASSVTGNGAGELFF. For the CDR3, the DNA is TGTGCCAGCAGCGTAACCGGGAATGGGGCCGGGGAGCTGTTTTTT.

This chain connects TRBV2 to TRBJ2-1; 16 bases map to TRBD2. Trimming took 2 bases from V and 10 from J; bases not matched to a gene: 2. CDR1 and CDR2 (germline): SNHLY, FYNNEI. The CDR3 extends over 15 amino acids. For the CDR3, the DNA is TGTGCCAGCAGTGAATGGGGACTAGCGGGAGGGGAGCAGTTCTTC. Protein product: CASSEWGLAGGEQFF.

The V call is TRBV28, the J call TRBJ2-3, with D tentatively TRBD2 (6 bases). Deletions cut 7 bases from V and 2 bases from J, with 16 bases between. Looked up from germline, CDR1 is MDHEN and CDR2 is SYDVKM. This CDR3 spans 15 amino acids. The CDR3 region is CASIQTGATTDTQYF. CDR3 DNA sequence: TGTGCCAGCATTCAAACGGGAGCGACCACAGATACGCAGTATTTT.